The 27 T cell receptor beta chains below all came from one sample that was sequenced in a study of cytomegalovirus exposure and HLA in healthy donors (dated by TCRdb to the late 2010s). Library method: the immunoSEQ multiplex PCR assay. For the multiplex PCR, a mixture combining 60 forward primers for TCR Vbeta segments and 13 reverse primers for TCR Jbeta segments was used. What TCRdb holds here is the immuneACCESS table cut down to in-frame rearrangements. Part of the clones is not present; checked against another copy, under half of the missing clones reflect an unresolved V gene, and the others are unexplained. The sample table lists under 150,000 clones, more than 80% of them with a count of one. The ten largest clones capture 5.9% of the sample. The source material was PBMCs. These receptors were collected from a woman aged 40 to 49 in good health and CMV-seropositive.

The chain uses TRBV28 and TRBJ2-7; 8 bases line up with TRBD1. The CDR3 contains 13 residues. J gave up 4 bases and V 4 bases, and 3 bases lay outside the gene matches. From germline, CDR1 is MDHEN and CDR2 SYDVKM. The CDR3 DNA follows: TGTGCCAGCAGTTCGGGGACAGGATACGAGCAGTACTTC. Amino acids: CASSSGTGYEQYF.

V usage is TRBV4-2 and J usage is TRBJ2-5, with D perhaps TRBD2 (6 bases). The J call may be incorrect, as the DNA end agrees better with TRBJ2-7. From germline, CDR1 is LGHNA and CDR2 YNFKEQ. The CDR3 runs to 15 residues. The CDR3 DNA reads TGTGCCAGCAGCCTCCTTCTTGACGGGGGATACGAGCAGTACTTC. Its protein is CASSLLLDGGYEQYF.

Only a few counts were recorded for this clone. The chain uses TRBV7-9 and TRBJ2-7; the match to TRBD1 covers 7 bases. The junction had 12 bases not matched to a gene; V was cut back by 4 bases and J by 3 bases. Germline V CDR1 and CDR2: SEHNR, FQNEAQ (reference sequence). The CDR3 extends over 16 amino acids. CDR3 amino acids: CASSYYRGYSIYEQYF. The CDR3, as DNA: TGTGCCAGCAGCTACTACAGGGGCTATAGTATCTACGAGCAGTACTTC.

The chain employs TRBV13 and TRBJ1-4; 8 nucleotides match TRBD1. The V and J ends lost 5 bases and 5 bases, in that order; junction bases with no gene match: 4. The CDR3 is 14 amino acids. Germline CDR1 reads PRHDT; CDR2 reads FYEKMQ (reference sequence). CDR3 amino acids: CASSLRDRNEKLFF. The CDR3 nucleotides read TGTGCCAGCAGCCTCCGGGACAGGAATGAAAAACTGTTTTTT. Drawing the rest from reference TRBV13 and TRBJ1-4, the complete variable domain is AAGVIQSPRHLIKEKRETATLKCYPIPRHDTVYWYQQGPGQDPQFLISFYEKMQSDKGSIPDRFSAQQFSDYHSELNMSSLELGDSALYFCASSLRDRNEKLFFGSGTQLSVL.

This clone was observed once. The chain carries TRBV5-1 and TRBJ1-1, with 12 bases fitting TRBD1. V lost 4 bases and J lost 7; bases outside the gene matches: 5. Germline V gene data show CDR1 as SGHRS and CDR2 as YFSETQ. This CDR3 is built from 14 residues. CDR3 sequence: CASSGTGGGGEAFF. CDR3 DNA: TGCGCCAGCAGCGGGACAGGGGGCGGAGGTGAAGCTTTCTTT.

The chain is built from TRBV10-2 and TRBJ2-7, with 7 bases lining up with TRBD1. The V and J ends lost 8 bases and 2 bases, in that order; junction bases with no gene match: 3. The V gene's germline CDR1 is WSHSY and CDR2 SAAADI. This CDR3 is built from 12 residues. The CDR3 sequence is CASRDRTYEQYF. In DNA form, the CDR3 reads TGCGCCAGCCGGGACAGAACCTACGAGCAGTACTTC.

DNA of the CDR3: TGTGCCAGCAGCTCGACAGGGATTGAAGCTTTCTTT. This encodes CASSSTGIEAFF. The J gene is TRBJ1-1, the V gene TRBV5-4, with 7 bases identical to TRBD1. Germline V gives CDR1 SGHNT, CDR2 YYREEE (reference sequence). J gave up 7 bases and V 3 bases, and 3 bases lay outside the gene matches. The CDR3 spans 12 residues.

The chain recombines TRBV7-3 with TRBJ2-1, with no clear D. This CDR3 is built from 13 residues. Between the trimmed V and J ends, which lost 0 bases and 6 bases, there was a span of 6 bases. Germline V lookup: CDR1 SGHTA, CDR2 FQGTGA. The CDR3 region has the DNA TGTGCCAGCAGCTTAACCCCGAGCAATGAGCAGTTCTTC. Translating gives CASSLTPSNEQFF.

The gene calls are TRBV6-1 and TRBJ2-7; the D gene is possibly TRBD1 (6 bases). Germline CDR1 and CDR2: MNHNS and SASEGT. V was clipped by 0 bases and J by 6 bases, with 21 bases between them. CDR3 length equals 17 residues. CDR3 bases: TGTGCCAGCAGTGAAGCCCCCGTAGGGGGAATAGGACGCGAGCAGTACTTC. Its translation is CASSEAPVGGIGREQYF.

CDR3 loop: CASSLSGDPFPYGYTF. The CDR3 DNA is TGTGCCAGCAGCTTATCGGGGGACCCCTTTCCTTATGGCTACACCTTC. V usage is TRBV7-6 and J usage is TRBJ1-2; D may be TRBD1 (5 bases). The germline CDR1 and CDR2 sequences are SGHVS and FNYEAQ. The CDR3 is made up of 16 amino acids. Between the trimmed V and J ends, which lost 2 bases and 5 bases, there was a span of 18 bases.

The chain has TRBV5-1 and TRBJ2-5, with 8 bases that match TRBD1. This CDR3 contains 15 residues. The V and J ends lost 3 bases and 1 base, in that order; junction bases with no gene match: 5. Per germline, CDR1 SGHRS and CDR2 YFSETQ. The CDR3: CASSWGDRPQETQYF. The CDR3 coding sequence is TGCGCCAGCAGCTGGGGGGACAGGCCCCAAGAGACCCAGTACTTC. The entire variable domain, with the rest obtained from reference TRBV5-1 and TRBJ2-5, is as follows: KAGVTQTPRYLIKTRGQQVTLSCSPISGHRSVSWYQQTPGQGLQFLFEYFSETQRNKGNFPGRFSGRQFSNSRSEMNVSTLELGDSALYLCASSWGDRPQETQYFGPGTRLLVL.

This clone was picked up a small number of times. CDR3: CASSKVRGVNQPQHF. In DNA form, the CDR3 reads TGTGCCAGCAGCAAAGTAAGGGGCGTTAATCAGCCCCAGCATTTT. V usage is TRBV21-1 and J usage is TRBJ1-5; TRBD1, the table's D call, was not compared with the DNA. TRBV21-1 is deemed a pseudogene. This CDR3 is 15 amino acids long.

In this sample, this clone turned up a few times. Other DNA sequences in this sample translate to the same CDR3. The chain is built from TRBV13 and TRBJ2-5; unclear D gene. The length of the CDR3 is 14 residues. The germline V and J ends were trimmed by 2 bases and 2 bases, with 9 bases remaining between them. CDR1 PRHDT and CDR2 FYEKMQ come from the germline V gene (reference sequence). CDR3 nucleotide sequence: TGTGCCAGCAGCTTAACACAGAGACAAGAGACCCAGTACTTC. Its protein product is CASSLTQRQETQYF.

The rearrangement joins TRBV7-3 to TRBJ1-2; D is undetermined. The CDR3 covers 17 residues. The germline CDR1 and CDR2 sequences are SGHTA and FQGTGA. Trimming left V 1 base short and J 0 bases short, with 15 bases between. The CDR3 DNA reads as TGTGCCAGCAGCTTAAGTAACGAGAAGATCTCTAACTATGGCTACACCTTC. Its protein product is CASSLSNEKISNYGYTF.

This clone was observed a single time. CDR3 residues: CASSFTGEQFF. CDR3 DNA sequence: TGTGCCAGCAGTTTCACGGGTGAGCAGTTCTTC. V and J are TRBV27 and TRBJ2-1; the D is unclear. Germline values: CDR1 MNHEY, CDR2 SMNVEV (reference sequence). Trimming stripped 3 bases from V and 9 bases from J, with 6 bases between. CDR3 length equals 11 residues.

In DNA form, the CDR3 reads TGTGCCACCGGACTAGCCTACGAGCAGTACTTC. Residues: CATGLAYEQYF. The rearrangement joins TRBV6-1 to TRBJ2-7, with 7 nucleotides matching TRBD2. The CDR3 totals 11 residues. V shed 10 bases and J 2 bases; nucleotides not matched to a gene: 2. Germline CDR1 MNHNS, CDR2 SASEGT.

The genes are TRBV4-3 and TRBJ2-5; 9 bases agree with TRBD2. V trimming: 1 base; J trimming: 2 bases; junction bases outside the gene matches: 5. The CDR3 has 16 residues. CDR1 LGHNA and CDR2 YSLEER come from the germline V gene. DNA of the CDR3: TGCGCCAGCAGCCAAGGGGGACTAGCAGGTCAAGAGACCCAGTACTTC. Translated: CASSQGGLAGQETQYF.

This clone was seen more than once but under ten times. This chain connects TRBV29-1 to TRBJ2-1; the match to TRBD2 covers 11 bases. The CDR3 length is 18 residues. J lost 4 bases, V lost 6 bases, and 17 bases had no gene match. CDR1 is SQVTM, CDR2 ANQGSEA, per germline. CDR3 sequence (DNA): TGCAGCGTCCCCAGACTAGCGGGGATAAAACGACCTTACAATGAGCAGTTCTTC. Translated: CSVPRLAGIKRPYNEQFF.

This sequence joins TRBV6-4 and TRBJ2-1, with 8 bases lining up with TRBD2. Germline CDR1 and CDR2: MRHNA and SNTAGT. The CDR3 has 14 amino acids. V was clipped by 3 bases and J by 9 bases; unmatched bases: 7. The CDR3 DNA sequence: TGTGCCAGCAGTGAGGCGGGGGGACCCGGTGAGCAGTTCTTC. Amino acid sequence: CASSEAGGPGEQFF.

This clone was observed a handful of times. This chain connects TRBV7-9 to TRBJ1-5; D perhaps matches TRBD1 (6 bases). The CDR3 contains 17 residues. V was shortened by 4 bases and J by 3 bases, with 19 bases between the two germline ends. Germline V CDR1 and CDR2: SEHNR, FQNEAQ (reference sequence). The CDR3 DNA sequence: TGTGCCAGCAGCTCTTCCCGGGACACGGCTATCAATCAGCCCCAGCATTTT. Its translation is CASSSSRDTAINQPQHF.

The rearrangement uses TRBV25-1 and TRBJ2-3; D might be TRBD2 (6 bases). The V gene's germline CDR1 is MGHDK and CDR2 SYGVNS. Trimming left V 1 base short and J 2 bases short, with 10 bases between. This CDR3 has 15 amino acids. CDR3 DNA sequence: TGTGCCAGCAGTGAATCAACTAGCCCCACAGATACGCAGTATTTT. Amino acids: CASSESTSPTDTQYF.

The chain has TRBV5-1 and TRBJ2-1, with 11 bases fitting TRBD2. V dropped 5 bases and J dropped 5; count of bases not matched to a gene: 3. This CDR3 spans 14 amino acids. CDR1 is SGHRS and CDR2 is YFSETQ in the germline V gene. CDR3 in amino acids: CASSGTSGHNEQFF. CDR3 nucleotide sequence: TGCGCCAGCAGTGGGACTAGCGGCCACAATGAGCAGTTCTTC.

This chain connects TRBV7-3 to TRBJ2-6; D is unclear. Between the trimmed V and J ends, which lost 2 bases and 4 bases, there was a span of 9 bases. CDR1 is SGHTA and CDR2 is FQGTGA in the germline V gene. This CDR3 comprises 15 residues. CDR3 nucleotides: TGTGCCAGCAGCTTAGGTGGCTCGGGGGCCAACGTCCTGACTTTC. Translating it yields CASSLGGSGANVLTF.

This clone was observed a few times. The V gene is TRBV7-9, the J gene TRBJ2-5, with TRBD2 identical over 16 bases. This CDR3 comprises 17 residues. Trimming cost V 5 bases and J 4 bases; bases outside gene matches: 7. CDR1 is SEHNR, CDR2 FQNEAQ, per germline (reference sequence). This CDR3 reads CASSEAGLAGGGETQYF. DNA of the CDR3: TGTGCCAGCAGCGAAGCGGGACTAGCGGGGGGGGGAGAGACCCAGTACTTC.

The CDR3 nucleotides are TGTGCCAGCAGCTCAGGGACAGAGAACACTGAAGCTTTCTTT. Its translation is CASSSGTENTEAFF. The J gene is TRBJ1-1, the V gene TRBV7-2; TRBD1 matches at 7 bases. CDR3 length: 14 residues. The germline V gene has CDR1 SGHTA and CDR2 FQGNSA. Losses at the gene ends were 4 bases for V and 1 base for J; bases not matched to a gene: 3.

In this sample, this clone turned up once. The V gene is TRBV5-4, the J gene TRBJ2-2; no firm D call. The CDR3 has 12 residues. V was shortened by 2 bases and J by 8 bases, with 7 bases between the two germline ends. Per germline, CDR1 SGHNT and CDR2 YYREEE (reference sequence). CDR3 nucleotide sequence: TGTGCCAGCAGCTTTGATACAGGGGAGCTGTTTTTT. Amino acids: CASSFDTGELFF.

This rearrangement joins TRBV5-6 to TRBJ1-2, with D hard to call. The CDR3 contains 12 residues. V shed 4 bases and J shed 7 bases, with 11 bases lying between them. The germline V gene has CDR1 SGHDT and CDR2 YYEEEE. The CDR3 bases are TGTGCCAGCAGCACTCCCGGTAGTGGCTACACCTTC. Its protein product is CASSTPGSGYTF.